The 3 T cell receptor beta chains below come from one sample, sequenced in a study of blood T cells in healthy people across ages. PCR was performed a second time for about 6 to 11 cycles using a sample-barcoded 5' primer and a J-beta primer mix. TCRdb independently ran MiXCR on the 5' RACE reads; one entry per CDR3 protein. The sample carries under 700,000 distinct CDR3 sequences, about 25% recorded once. These data also featured in a second study, about T cells of mothers and their children.

The sequencing sample was made of blood. All receptors come from a boy younger than 18 in good health.

The chain carries TRBV27 and TRBJ2-1; 10 bases line up with TRBD2. With V trimmed by 5 bases and J by 5 bases, 9 bases remained unmatched. Germline loops: CDR1 MNHEY, CDR2 SMNVEV (reference sequence). The CDR3 length is 16 residues. The CDR3 nucleotides read TGTGCCAGCAGTCCCTCACCTAGCGGGAGAAACAATGAGCAGTTCTTC. Encoded protein: CASSPSPSGRNNEQFF.

The chain employs TRBV6-6 and TRBJ1-4, with 11 bases that match TRBD1. Trimming removed 6 bases from V and 0 bases from J; junction bases left unmatched: 9. The CDR3 runs to 18 residues. The germline gives CDR1 MNHNY, CDR2 SVGAGI (reference sequence). Written as DNA, the CDR3 is TGTGCCAGCAGCCGACCCGGGACAGGGGGACCAACTAATGAAAAACTGTTTTTT. Translating gives CASSRPGTGGPTNEKLFF.

In this sample, this clonotype turned up a few times. The chain recombines TRBV7-2 with TRBJ2-6; D remains unclear. Germline V gives CDR1 SGHTA, CDR2 FQGNSA. The CDR3 is 15 residues long. V lost 6 bases and J 2 bases, leaving 11 bases between the germline ends. CDR3 amino acids: CASSFGWAGANVLTF. CDR3 nucleotides: TGTGCCAGCAGTTTCGGGTGGGCTGGGGCCAACGTCCTGACTTTC.